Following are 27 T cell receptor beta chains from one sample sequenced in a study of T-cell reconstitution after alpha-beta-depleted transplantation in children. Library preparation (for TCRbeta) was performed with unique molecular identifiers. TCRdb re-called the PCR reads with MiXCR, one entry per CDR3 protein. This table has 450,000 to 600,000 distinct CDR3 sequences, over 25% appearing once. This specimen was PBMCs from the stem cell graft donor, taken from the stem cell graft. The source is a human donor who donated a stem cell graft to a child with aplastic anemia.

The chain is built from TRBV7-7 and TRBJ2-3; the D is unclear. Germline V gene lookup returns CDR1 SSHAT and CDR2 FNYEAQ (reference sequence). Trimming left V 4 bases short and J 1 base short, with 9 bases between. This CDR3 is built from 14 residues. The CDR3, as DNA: TGTGCCAGCAGCTCTGGTCGGGGCACAGATACGCAGTATTTT. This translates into CASSSGRGTDTQYF.

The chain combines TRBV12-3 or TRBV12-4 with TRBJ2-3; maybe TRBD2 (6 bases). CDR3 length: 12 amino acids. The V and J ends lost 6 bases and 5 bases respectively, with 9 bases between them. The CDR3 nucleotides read TGTGCCAGCAGGCCGGGGGAAGATACGCAGTATTTT. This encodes CASRPGEDTQYF.

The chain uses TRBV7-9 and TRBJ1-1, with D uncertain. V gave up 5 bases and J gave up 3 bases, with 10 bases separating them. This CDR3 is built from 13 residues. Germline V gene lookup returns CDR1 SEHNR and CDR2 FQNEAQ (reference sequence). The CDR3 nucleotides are TGTGCCAGCAGCCGACACACGGACACTGAAGCTTTCTTT. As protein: CASSRHTDTEAFF. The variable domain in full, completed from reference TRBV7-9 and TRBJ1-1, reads DTGVSQNPRHKITKRGQNVTFRCDPISEHNRLYWYRQTLGQGPEFLTYFQNEAQLEKSRLLSDRFSAERPKGSFSTLEIQRTEQGDSAMYLCASSRHTDTEAFFGQGTRLTVV.

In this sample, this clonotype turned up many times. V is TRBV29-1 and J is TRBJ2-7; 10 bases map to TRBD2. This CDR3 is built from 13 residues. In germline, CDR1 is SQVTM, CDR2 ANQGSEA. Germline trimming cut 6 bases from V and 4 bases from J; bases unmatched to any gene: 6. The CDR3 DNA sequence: TGCAGCGTGGGTGGACTAGCGGAGTACGAGCAGTACTTC. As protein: CSVGGLAEYEQYF.

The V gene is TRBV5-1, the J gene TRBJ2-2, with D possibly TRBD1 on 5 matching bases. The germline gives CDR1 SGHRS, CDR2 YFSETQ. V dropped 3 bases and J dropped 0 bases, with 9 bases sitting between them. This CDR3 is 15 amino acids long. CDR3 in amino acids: CASSSLGANTGELFF. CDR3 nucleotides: TGCGCCAGCAGCTCCCTAGGGGCGAACACCGGGGAGCTGTTTTTT.

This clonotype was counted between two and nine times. In DNA, the CDR3 is TGCAGTGTTTCGTCCAGCGGGAGAGGCGAGCAGTACTTC. Translated, it gives CSVSSSGRGEQYF. The chain links TRBV20-1 to TRBJ2-7; 8 bases are shared with TRBD2. CDR1 DFQATT and CDR2 SNEGSKA come from the germline V gene (reference sequence). V trimming: 7 bases; J trimming: 6 bases; junction bases outside the gene matches: 11. The CDR3 contains 13 residues.

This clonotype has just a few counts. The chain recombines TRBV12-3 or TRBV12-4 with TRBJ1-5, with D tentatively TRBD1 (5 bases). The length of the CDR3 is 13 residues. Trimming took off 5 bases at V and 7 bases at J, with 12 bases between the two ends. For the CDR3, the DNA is TGTGCCAGCAGTCAGGGCTGGGGACAGCCCCAGCATTTT. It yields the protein CASSQGWGQPQHF.

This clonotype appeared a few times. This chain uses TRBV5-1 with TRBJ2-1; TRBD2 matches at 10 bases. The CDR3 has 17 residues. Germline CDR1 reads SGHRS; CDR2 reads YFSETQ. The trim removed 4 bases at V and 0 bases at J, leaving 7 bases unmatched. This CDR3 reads CASSPGLAEFSYNEQFF. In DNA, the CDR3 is TGCGCCAGCAGCCCAGGACTAGCGGAGTTCTCCTACAATGAGCAGTTCTTC.

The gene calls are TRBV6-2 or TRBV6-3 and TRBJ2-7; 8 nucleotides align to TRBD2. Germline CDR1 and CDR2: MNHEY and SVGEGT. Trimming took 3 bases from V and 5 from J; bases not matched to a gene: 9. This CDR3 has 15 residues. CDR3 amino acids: CASSYAAGGPHEQYF. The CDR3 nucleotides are TGTGCCAGCAGTTATGCGGCGGGAGGCCCTCACGAGCAGTACTTC.

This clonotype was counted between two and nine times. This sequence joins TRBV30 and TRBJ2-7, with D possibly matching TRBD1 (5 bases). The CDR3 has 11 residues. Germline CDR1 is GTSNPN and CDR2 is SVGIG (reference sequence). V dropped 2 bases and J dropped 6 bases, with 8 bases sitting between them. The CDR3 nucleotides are TGTGCCTGGAGTTCAGGGTCCGAGCAGTACTTC. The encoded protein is CAWSSGSEQYF.

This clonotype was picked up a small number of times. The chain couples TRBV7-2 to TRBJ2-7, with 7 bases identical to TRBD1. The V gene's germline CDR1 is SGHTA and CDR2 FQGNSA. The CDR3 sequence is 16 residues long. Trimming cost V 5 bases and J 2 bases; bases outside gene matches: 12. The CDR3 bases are TGTGCCAGCAGCACAGGGGCGGGCGAGCTTACCTACGAGCAGTACTTC. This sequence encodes CASSTGAGELTYEQYF.

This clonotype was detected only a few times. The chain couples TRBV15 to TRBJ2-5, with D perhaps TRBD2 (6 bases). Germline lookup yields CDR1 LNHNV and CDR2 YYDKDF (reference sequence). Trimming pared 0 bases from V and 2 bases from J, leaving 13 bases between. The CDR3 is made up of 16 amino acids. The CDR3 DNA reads TGTGCCACCAGCAGAGATTCACTCGCGGGGCAAGAGACCCAGTACTTC. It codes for CATSRDSLAGQETQYF.

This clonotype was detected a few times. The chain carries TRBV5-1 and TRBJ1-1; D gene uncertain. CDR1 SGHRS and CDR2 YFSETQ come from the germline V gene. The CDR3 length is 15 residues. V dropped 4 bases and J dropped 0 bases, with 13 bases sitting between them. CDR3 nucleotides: TGCGCCAGCAGCCCCACCCCAGGTATGAACACTGAAGCTTTCTTT. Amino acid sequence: CASSPTPGMNTEAFF.

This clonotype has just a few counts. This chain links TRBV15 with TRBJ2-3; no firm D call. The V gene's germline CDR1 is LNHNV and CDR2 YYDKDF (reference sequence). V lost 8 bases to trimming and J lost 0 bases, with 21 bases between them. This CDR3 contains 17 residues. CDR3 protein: CATGSLSPLESTDTQYF. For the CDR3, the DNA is TGTGCCACCGGGTCCTTGTCTCCATTAGAGAGCACAGATACGCAGTATTTT.

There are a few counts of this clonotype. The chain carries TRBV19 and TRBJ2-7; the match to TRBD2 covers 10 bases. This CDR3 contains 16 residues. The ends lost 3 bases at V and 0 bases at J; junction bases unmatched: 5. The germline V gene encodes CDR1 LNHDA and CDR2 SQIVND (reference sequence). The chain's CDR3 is CASSIEVAGGSYEQYF. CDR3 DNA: TGTGCCAGTAGTATCGAGGTAGCGGGAGGCTCCTACGAGCAGTACTTC. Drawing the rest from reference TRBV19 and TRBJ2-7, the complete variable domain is DGGITQSPKYLFRKEGQNVTLSCEQNLNHDAMYWYRQDPGQGLRLIYYSQIVNDFQKGDIAEGYSVSREKKESFPLTVTSAQKNPTAFYLCASSIEVAGGSYEQYFGPGTRLTVT.

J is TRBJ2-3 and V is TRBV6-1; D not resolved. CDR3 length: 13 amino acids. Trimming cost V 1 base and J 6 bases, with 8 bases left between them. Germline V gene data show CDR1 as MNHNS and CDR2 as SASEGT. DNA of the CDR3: TGTGCCAGCAGTGAAGTCCCCGGGGATACGCAGTATTTT. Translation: CASSEVPGDTQYF.

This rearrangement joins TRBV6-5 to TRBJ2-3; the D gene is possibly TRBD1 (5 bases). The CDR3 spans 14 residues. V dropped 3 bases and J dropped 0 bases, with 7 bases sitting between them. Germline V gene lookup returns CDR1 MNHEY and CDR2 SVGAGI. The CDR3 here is CASSYGASTDTQYF. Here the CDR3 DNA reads TGTGCCAGCAGTTATGGGGCTAGCACAGATACGCAGTATTTT.

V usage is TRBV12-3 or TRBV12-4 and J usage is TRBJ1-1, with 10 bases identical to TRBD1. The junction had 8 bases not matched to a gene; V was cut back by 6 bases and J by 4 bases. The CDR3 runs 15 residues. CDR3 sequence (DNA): TGTGCCAGCAGGAAAGCGGACAGGGGGATCACTGAAGCTTTCTTT. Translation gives CASRKADRGITEAFF.

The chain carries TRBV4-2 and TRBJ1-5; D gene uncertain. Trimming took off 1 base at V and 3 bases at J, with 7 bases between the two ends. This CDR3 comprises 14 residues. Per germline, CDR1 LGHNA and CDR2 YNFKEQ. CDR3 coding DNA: TGTGCCAGCAGCCAAGGCACAGCCAATCAGCCCCAGCATTTT. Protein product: CASSQGTANQPQHF.

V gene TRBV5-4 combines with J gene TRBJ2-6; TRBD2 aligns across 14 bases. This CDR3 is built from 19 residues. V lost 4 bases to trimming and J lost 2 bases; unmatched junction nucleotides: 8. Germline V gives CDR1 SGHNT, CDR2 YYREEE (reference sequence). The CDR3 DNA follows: TGTGCCAGCAGCATGACTAGCGGGAGGGCCAGGACTGGGGCCAACGTCCTGACTTTC. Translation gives CASSMTSGRARTGANVLTF.

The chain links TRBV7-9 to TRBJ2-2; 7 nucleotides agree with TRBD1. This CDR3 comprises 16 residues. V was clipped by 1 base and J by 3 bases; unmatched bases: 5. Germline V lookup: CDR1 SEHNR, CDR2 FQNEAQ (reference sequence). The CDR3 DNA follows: TGTGCCAGCAGCTTAGAAGGGACAGAGTACACCGGGGAGCTGTTTTTT. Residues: CASSLEGTEYTGELFF.

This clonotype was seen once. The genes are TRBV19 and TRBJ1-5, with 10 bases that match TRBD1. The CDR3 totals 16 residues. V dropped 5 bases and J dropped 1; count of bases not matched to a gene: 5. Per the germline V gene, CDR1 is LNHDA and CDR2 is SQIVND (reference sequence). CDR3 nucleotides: TGTGCCAGTAGTCCATGGACAGGGGGGAGCAATCAGCCCCAGCATTTT. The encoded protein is CASSPWTGGSNQPQHF.

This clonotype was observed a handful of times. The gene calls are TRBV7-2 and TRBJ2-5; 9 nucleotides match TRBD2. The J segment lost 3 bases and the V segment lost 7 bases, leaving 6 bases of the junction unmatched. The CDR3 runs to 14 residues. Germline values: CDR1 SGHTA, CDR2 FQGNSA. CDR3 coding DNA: TGTGCCAGCAACAGGGGACTAGCAGAAGAGACCCAGTACTTC. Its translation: CASNRGLAEETQYF.

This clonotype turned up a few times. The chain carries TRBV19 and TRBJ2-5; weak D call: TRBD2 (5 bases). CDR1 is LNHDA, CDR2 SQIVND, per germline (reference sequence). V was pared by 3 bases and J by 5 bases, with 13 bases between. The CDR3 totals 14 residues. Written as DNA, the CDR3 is TGTGCCAGTAGTATGGGCCTAGCCGCGGAGACCCAGTACTTC. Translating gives CASSMGLAAETQYF. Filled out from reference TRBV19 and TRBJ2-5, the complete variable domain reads DGGITQSPKYLFRKEGQNVTLSCEQNLNHDAMYWYRQDPGQGLRLIYYSQIVNDFQKGDIAEGYSVSREKKESFPLTVTSAQKNPTAFYLCASSMGLAAETQYFGPGTRLLVL.

The CDR3 loop reads CASSGGTPDNEQFF. The CDR3 nucleotides read TGCGCCAGCAGCGGCGGGACTCCAGACAATGAGCAGTTCTTC. The V call is TRBV5-1, the J call TRBJ2-1, with a tentative D call TRBD2 (6 bases). Germline V gives CDR1 SGHRS, CDR2 YFSETQ. V was trimmed by 4 bases and J by 5 bases, leaving 13 bases between them. This CDR3 spans 14 amino acids.

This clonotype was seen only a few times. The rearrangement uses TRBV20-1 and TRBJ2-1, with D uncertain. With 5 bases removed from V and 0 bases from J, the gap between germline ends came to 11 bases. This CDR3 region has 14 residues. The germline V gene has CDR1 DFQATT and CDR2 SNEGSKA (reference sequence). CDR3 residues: CSAGRVSSYNEQFF. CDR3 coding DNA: TGCAGTGCTGGCCGGGTGAGCTCCTACAATGAGCAGTTCTTC.

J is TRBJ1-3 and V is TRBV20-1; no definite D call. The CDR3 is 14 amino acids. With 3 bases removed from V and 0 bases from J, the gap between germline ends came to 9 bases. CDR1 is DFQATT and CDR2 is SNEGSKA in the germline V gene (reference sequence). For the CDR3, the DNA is TGCAGTGCTAGCATAGAAAGCTCTGGAAACACCATATATTTT. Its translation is CSASIESSGNTIYF.